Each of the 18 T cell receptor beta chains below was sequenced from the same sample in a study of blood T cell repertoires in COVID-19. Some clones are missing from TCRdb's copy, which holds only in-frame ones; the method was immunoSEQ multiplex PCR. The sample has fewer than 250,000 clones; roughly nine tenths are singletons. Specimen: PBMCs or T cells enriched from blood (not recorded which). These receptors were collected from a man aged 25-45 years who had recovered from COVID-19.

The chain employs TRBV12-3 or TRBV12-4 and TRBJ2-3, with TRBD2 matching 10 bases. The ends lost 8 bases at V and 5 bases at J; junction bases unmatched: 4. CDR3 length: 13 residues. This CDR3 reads CASVLAGGDTQYF. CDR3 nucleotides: TGTGCCAGCGTATTAGCGGGAGGAGATACGCAGTATTTT.

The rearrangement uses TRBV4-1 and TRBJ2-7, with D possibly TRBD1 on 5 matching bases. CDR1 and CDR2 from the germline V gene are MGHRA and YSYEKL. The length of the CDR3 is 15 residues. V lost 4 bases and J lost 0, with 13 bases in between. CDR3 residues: CASSRYAGFSYEQYF. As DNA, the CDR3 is TGCGCCAGCAGCCGATATGCAGGGTTCTCCTACGAGCAGTACTTC.

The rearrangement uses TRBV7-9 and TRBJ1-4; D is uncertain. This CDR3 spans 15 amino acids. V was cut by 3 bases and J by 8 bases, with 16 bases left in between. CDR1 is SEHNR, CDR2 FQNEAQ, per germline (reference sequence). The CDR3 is CASSLEGVRNEKLFF. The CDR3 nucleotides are TGTGCCAGCAGCTTGGAAGGAGTTCGGAACGAAAAACTGTTTTTT.

The DNA of the CDR3 is TGTGCCAGCAGCTTGGAAGGGCGGGGGGGCCCAGATACGCAGTATTTT. Translating it yields CASSLEGRGGPDTQYF. The chain combines TRBV5-6 with TRBJ2-3, with 9 bases matching TRBD2. V lost 0 bases to trimming and J lost 4 bases; unmatched junction nucleotides: 6. This CDR3 contains 16 residues. In germline, CDR1 is SGHDT, CDR2 YYEEEE.

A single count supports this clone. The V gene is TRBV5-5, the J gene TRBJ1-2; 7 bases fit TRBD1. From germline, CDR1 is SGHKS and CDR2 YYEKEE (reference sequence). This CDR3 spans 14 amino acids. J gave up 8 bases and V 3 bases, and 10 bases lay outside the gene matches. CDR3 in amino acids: CASSWRDSRLGYTF. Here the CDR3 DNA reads TGTGCCAGCAGCTGGAGGGACAGTCGGCTAGGCTACACCTTC.

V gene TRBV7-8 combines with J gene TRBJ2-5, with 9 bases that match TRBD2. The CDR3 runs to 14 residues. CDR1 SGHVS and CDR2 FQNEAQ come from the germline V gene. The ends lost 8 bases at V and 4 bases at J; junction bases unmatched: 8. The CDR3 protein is CASGRGGGAETQYF. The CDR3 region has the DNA TGTGCCAGCGGGCGAGGCGGGGGGGCAGAGACCCAGTACTTC. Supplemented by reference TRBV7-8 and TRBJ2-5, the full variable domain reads GAGVSQSPRYKVAKRGQDVALRCDPISGHVSLFWYQQALGQGPEFLTYFQNEAQLDKSGLPSDRFFAERPEGSVSTLKIQRTQQEDSAVYLCASGRGGGAETQYFGPGTRLLVL.

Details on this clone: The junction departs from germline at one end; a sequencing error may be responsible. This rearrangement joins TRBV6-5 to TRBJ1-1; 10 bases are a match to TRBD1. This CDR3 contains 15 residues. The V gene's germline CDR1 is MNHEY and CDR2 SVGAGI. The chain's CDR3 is CASSNSGQGGTEAFF. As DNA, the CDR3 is TGTGCCAGCAGTAACTCCGGACAGGGGGGTACTGAAGCTTTCTTT.

CDR3 loop: CASSEYSHTSEQFF. The CDR3 DNA sequence: TGTGCCAGCAGTGAATATAGCCACACCAGTGAGCAGTTCTTC. This sequence joins TRBV25-1 and TRBJ2-1; D ambiguous. There are 14 residues in the CDR3. Germline V lookup: CDR1 MGHDK, CDR2 SYGVNS. The V end lost 0 bases, the J end lost 9 bases, and 12 bases lay between the germline ends. The complete variable domain, with remaining parts taken from reference TRBV25-1 and TRBJ2-1, reads EADIYQTPRYLVIGTGKKITLECSQTMGHDKMYWYQQDPGMELHLIHYSYGVNSTEKGDLSSESTVSRIRTEHFPLTLESARPSHTSQYLCASSEYSHTSEQFFGPGTRLTVL.

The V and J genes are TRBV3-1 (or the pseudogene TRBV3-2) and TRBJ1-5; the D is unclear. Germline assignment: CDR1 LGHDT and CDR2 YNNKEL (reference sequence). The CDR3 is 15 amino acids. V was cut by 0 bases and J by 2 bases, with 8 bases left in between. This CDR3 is CASSQDLTRNQPQHF. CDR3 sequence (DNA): TGTGCCAGCAGCCAAGACCTGACTCGCAATCAGCCCCAGCATTTT.

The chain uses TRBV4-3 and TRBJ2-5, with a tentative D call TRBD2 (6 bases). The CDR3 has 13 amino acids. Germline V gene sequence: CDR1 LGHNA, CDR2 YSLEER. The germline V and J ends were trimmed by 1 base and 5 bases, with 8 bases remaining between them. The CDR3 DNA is TGCGCCAGCAGCCAAGCGGGGGAGGAGACCCAGTACTTC. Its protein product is CASSQAGEETQYF.

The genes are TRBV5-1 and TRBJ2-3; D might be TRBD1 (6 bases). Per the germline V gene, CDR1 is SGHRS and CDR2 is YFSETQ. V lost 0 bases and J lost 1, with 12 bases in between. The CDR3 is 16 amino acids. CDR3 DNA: TGCGCCAGCAGCTTGGATCGGCAGGGGCGCACAGATACGCAGTATTTT. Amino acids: CASSLDRQGRTDTQYF. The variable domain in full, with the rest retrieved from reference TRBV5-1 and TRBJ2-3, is KAGVTQTPRYLIKTRGQQVTLSCSPISGHRSVSWYQQTPGQGLQFLFEYFSETQRNKGNFPGRFSGRQFSNSRSEMNVSTLELGDSALYLCASSLDRQGRTDTQYFGPGTRLTVL.

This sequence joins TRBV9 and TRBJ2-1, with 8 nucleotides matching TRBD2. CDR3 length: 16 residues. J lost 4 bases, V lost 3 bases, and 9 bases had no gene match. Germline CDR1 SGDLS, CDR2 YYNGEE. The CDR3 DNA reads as TGTGCCAGCAGCGGTCGGGGGGGGCCTGAGTACAATGAGCAGTTCTTC. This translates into CASSGRGGPEYNEQFF.

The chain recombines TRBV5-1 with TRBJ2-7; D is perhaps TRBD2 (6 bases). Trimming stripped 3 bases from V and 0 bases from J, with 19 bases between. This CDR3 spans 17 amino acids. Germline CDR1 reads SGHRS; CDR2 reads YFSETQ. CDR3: CASSSGGPSGSSYEQYF. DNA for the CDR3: TGCGCCAGCAGCTCCGGGGGACCTTCGGGGTCCTCCTACGAGCAGTACTTC. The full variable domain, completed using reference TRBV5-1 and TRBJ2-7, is KAGVTQTPRYLIKTRGQQVTLSCSPISGHRSVSWYQQTPGQGLQFLFEYFSETQRNKGNFPGRFSGRQFSNSRSEMNVSTLELGDSALYLCASSSGGPSGSSYEQYFGPGTRLTVT.

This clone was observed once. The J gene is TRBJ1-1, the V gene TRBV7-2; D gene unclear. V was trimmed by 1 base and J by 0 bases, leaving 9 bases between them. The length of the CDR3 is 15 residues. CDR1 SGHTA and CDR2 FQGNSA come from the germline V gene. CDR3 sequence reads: CASSLDLTLNTEAFF. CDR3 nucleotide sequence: TGTGCCAGCAGCTTAGATCTTACTTTGAACACTGAAGCTTTCTTT.

The CDR3 here is CASSWRGTTEAFF. CDR3 DNA sequence: TGTGCCAGCAGCTGGCGGGGTACCACTGAAGCTTTCTTT. The chain carries TRBV7-9 and TRBJ1-1; D is unresolved. CDR3 length equals 13 residues. CDR1 is SEHNR and CDR2 is FQNEAQ in the germline V gene (reference sequence). Trimming pared 4 bases from V and 4 bases from J, leaving 10 bases between.

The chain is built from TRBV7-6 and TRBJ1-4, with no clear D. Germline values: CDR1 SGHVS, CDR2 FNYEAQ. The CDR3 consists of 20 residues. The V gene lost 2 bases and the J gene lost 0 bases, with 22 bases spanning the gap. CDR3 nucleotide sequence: TGTGCCAGCAGCTTACATATCGGGTCCACCCCTTCTGCAACTAATGAAAAACTGTTTTTT. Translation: CASSLHIGSTPSATNEKLFF.

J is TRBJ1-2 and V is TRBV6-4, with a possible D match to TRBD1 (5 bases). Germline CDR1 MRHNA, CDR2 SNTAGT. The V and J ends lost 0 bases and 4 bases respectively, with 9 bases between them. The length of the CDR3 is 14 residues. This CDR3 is CASSDSQGLYGYTF. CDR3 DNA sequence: TGTGCCAGCAGTGACTCGCAGGGCCTCTATGGCTACACCTTC.

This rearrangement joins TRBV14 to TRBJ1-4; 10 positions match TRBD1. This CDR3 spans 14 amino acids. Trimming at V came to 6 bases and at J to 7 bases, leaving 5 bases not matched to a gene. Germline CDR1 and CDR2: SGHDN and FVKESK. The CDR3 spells CASSPRTGGEKLFF. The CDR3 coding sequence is TGTGCCAGCAGTCCCCGGACAGGGGGTGAAAAACTGTTTTTT.